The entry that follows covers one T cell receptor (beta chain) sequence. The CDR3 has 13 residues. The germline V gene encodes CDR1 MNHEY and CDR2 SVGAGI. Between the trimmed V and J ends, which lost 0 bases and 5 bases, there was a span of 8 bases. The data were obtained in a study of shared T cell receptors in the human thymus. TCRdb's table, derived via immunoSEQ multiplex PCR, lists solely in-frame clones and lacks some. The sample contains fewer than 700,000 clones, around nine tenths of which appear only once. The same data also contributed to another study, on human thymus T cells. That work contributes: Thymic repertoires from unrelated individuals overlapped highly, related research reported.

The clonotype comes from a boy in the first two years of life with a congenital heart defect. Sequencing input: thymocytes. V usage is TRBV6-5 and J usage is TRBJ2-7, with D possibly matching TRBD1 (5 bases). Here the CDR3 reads CASSYSGRDEQYF. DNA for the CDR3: TGTGCCAGCAGTTACTCGGGGCGTGACGAGCAGTACTTC.